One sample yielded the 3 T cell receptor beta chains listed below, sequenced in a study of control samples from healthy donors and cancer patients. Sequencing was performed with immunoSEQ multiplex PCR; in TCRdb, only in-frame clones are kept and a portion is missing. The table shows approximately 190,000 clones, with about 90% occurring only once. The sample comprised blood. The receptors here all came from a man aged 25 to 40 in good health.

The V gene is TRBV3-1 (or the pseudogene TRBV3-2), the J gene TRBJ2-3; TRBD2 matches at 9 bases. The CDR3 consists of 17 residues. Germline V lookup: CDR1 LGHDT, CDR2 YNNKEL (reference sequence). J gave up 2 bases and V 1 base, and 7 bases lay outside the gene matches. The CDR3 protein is CASSQVGVAGDTDTQYF. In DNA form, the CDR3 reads TGTGCCAGCAGCCAAGTAGGCGTAGCGGGGGACACAGATACGCAGTATTTT.

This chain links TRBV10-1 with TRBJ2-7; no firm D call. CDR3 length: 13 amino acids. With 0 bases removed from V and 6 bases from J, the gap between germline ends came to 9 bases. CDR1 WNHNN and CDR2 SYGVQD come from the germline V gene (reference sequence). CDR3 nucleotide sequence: TGCGCCAGCAGTGAGTCGATGGGGTCCGAGCAGTACTTC. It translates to CASSESMGSEQYF.

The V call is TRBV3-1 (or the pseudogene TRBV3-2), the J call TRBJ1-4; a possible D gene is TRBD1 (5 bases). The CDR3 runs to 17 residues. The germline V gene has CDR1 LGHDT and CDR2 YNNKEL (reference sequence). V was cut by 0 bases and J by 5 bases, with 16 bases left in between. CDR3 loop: CASSQDILGESNEKLFF. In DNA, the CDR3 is TGTGCCAGCAGCCAAGATATCTTGGGGGAATCAAATGAAAAACTGTTTTTT.